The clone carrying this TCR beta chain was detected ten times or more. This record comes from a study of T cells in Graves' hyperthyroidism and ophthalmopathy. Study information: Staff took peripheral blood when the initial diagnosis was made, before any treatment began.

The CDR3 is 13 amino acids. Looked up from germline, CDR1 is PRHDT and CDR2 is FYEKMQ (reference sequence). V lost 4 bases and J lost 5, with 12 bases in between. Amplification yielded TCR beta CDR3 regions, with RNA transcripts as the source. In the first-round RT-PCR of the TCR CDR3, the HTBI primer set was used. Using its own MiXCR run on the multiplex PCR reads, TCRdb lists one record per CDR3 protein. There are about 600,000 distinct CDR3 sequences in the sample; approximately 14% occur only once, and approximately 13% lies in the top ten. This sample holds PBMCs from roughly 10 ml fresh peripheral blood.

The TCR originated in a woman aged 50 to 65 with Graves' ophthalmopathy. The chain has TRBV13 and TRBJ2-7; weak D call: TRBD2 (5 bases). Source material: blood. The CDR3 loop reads CASSSVGRDEQYF. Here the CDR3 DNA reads TGTGCCAGCAGCTCCGTCGGGCGGGACGAGCAGTACTTC.